This is a list of T cell receptor beta chains from one sample in a study of blood T cell repertoires in COVID-19. The table came from immunoSEQ multiplex PCR; TCRdb's copy has only in-frame clones and leaves some out. The table lists 400,000 or so clones, 80% to 90% of them singletons. Input material: PBMCs or T cells enriched from blood (not recorded which). Receptors were obtained from a man between 25 and 39 years old who had recovered from COVID-19. Both conserved end residues are part of each CDR3. A D gene is named only where the DNA matches it firmly. Clone size is stated in some rows and not others, as once, few, many or a class when expanded.

clone_size	j_call	d_call	v_call	cdr3_nt	cdr3_aa
NA	TRBJ2-5	TRBD2	TRBV10-3	TGTGCCATCAGCTTCACTAGCGGTCAAGAGACCCAGTACTTC	CAISFTSGQETQYF
NA	TRBJ2-5	TRBD1	TRBV25-1	TGTGCCAGCAGTGCTATAGACAGGGGGGAGACCCAGTACTTC	CASSAIDRGETQYF
once	TRBJ2-5	NA	TRBV27	TGTGCCAGCAGTCCAAGACAGCCTCTGCTCCCCCAAGAGACCCAGTACTTC	CASSPRQPLLPQETQYF
NA	TRBJ1-1	NA	TRBV28	TGTGCCAGCAGTTTACCCGGTGGGGGCGGTGAAGCTTTCTTT	CASSLPGGGGEAFF
NA	TRBJ2-2	NA	TRBV27	TGTGCCAGCAGTTTCCGGCAGGGAAGGGCCGGGGAGCTGTTTTTT	CASSFRQGRAGELFF
NA	TRBJ2-3	TRBD2	TRBV7-3	TGTGCCAGCTCTTTAGCGGGCAGCACAGATACGCAGTATTTT	CASSLAGSTDTQYF
NA	TRBJ2-7	TRBD2	TRBV19	TGTGCCAGTAGTCGGGCTAGCGGGAGCGGCTACGAGCAGTACTTC	CASSRASGSGYEQYF
few	TRBJ1-1	NA	TRBV30	TGTGCCTGGAGTGACAGGGACCGCGGGAACACTGAAGCTTTCTTT	CAWSDRDRGNTEAFF
NA	TRBJ1-2	NA	TRBV7-7	TGTGCCAGCCCCGACAGGTTCGGGTATGGCTACACCTTC	CASPDRFGYGYTF
NA	TRBJ2-7	NA	TRBV9	TGTGCCAGCAGCGTAGCACATAAAGCCTACGAGCAGTACTTC	CASSVAHKAYEQYF
NA	TRBJ1-5	TRBD1	TRBV10-3	TGTGCCATCAGTGAGTATTCGGGACAGGGTACTCAGCCCCAGCATTTT	CAISEYSGQGTQPQHF
few	TRBJ2-2	TRBD1	TRBV5-6	TGTGCCAGCAGTGACTGGGACAGGGCGAACACCGGGGAGCTGTTTTTT	CASSDWDRANTGELFF
NA	TRBJ2-7	TRBD1	TRBV6-6	TGTGCCAGCAGTAAAGCCGGGACAGGGCTGGACGAGCAGTACTTC	CASSKAGTGLDEQYF
NA	TRBJ2-1	NA	TRBV11-2	TGTGCCAGCAGCTTAGCAGGGAGGCACAATGGGCAGTTCTTC	CASSLAGRHNGQFF
NA	TRBJ2-7	NA	TRBV7-2	TGTGCCAGCAGCTTAGTCTCCGGCTACGAGCAGTACTTC	CASSLVSGYEQYF
few	TRBJ1-5	NA	TRBV6-5	TGTGCCAGCAGTATAAACAGGTATAGCAATCAGCCCCAGCATTTT	CASSINRYSNQPQHF
NA	TRBJ2-1	NA	TRBV27	TGTGCCAGCAGCGGTGTGCGGGAAAGCGAGTCCTACAATGAGCAGTTCTTC	CASSGVRESESYNEQFF
once	TRBJ2-1	TRBD2	TRBV6-6	TGTGCCAGCAGTCCTCGGACTAGCGGGAGTTACTACAATGAGCAGTTCTTC	CASSPRTSGSYYNEQFF
NA	TRBJ2-7	NA	TRBV19	TGTGCCAGTAGTATAGGAGCAGGGGCGAGATTGAGGACCTACGAGCAGTACTTC	CASSIGAGARLRTYEQYF
NA	TRBJ2-3	NA	TRBV13	TGTGCCAGCAGCTTACTTGGGGCAGGCAAGGATACGCAGTATTTT	CASSLLGAGKDTQYF
NA	TRBJ2-3	TRBD1	TRBV11-2	TGTGCCAGCAGCTTTGGGACAGGGAGTAGTACGCAGTATTTT	CASSFGTGSSTQYF
NA	TRBJ2-1	TRBD2	TRBV29-1	TGCAGCTTGTGGACTAGTCATGAGCAGTTCTTC	CSLWTSHEQFF
NA	TRBJ2-1	TRBD1	TRBV5-1	TGCGCCAGCAGCGCCCCCGGGACAGGGGCGGCCAATGAGCAGTTCTTC	CASSAPGTGAANEQFF
NA	TRBJ2-7	TRBD1	TRBV10-1	TGCGCCAGCGCACGACAGGGCTCCTACGAGCAGTACTTC	CASARQGSYEQYF
NA	TRBJ2-2	TRBD1	TRBV7-3	TGTGCCAGCAGCTTAATGACAGGGGGCACCGGGGAGCTGTTTTTT	CASSLMTGGTGELFF
NA	TRBJ2-6	TRBD1	TRBV9	TGTGCCAGCAGCGTAGCCTCAGGGGGCAGATTCTCTGGGGCCAACGTCCTGACTTTC	CASSVASGGRFSGANVLTF
NA	TRBJ1-5	NA	TRBV2	TGTGCCAGCAGTCGGGACTTCAATCAGCCCCAGCATTTT	CASSRDFNQPQHF
NA	TRBJ1-2	TRBD1	TRBV7-6	TGTGCCAGCAGCTTCGATGACAGGGATCCCCTTAACTATGGCTACACCTTC	CASSFDDRDPLNYGYTF
NA	TRBJ1-2	TRBD1	TRBV4-1	TGCGCCAGCAGCCCAACAGGGGGCTATGGCTACACCTTC	CASSPTGGYGYTF
NA	TRBJ1-5	NA	TRBV7-8	TGTGCCAGCAGCGTCCTGACAGGACCCCAGCATTTT	CASSVLTGPQHF
NA	TRBJ1-4	TRBD1	TRBV4-1	TGCGCCAGCAGCCAACTACAGGGGGCCAGGGCAAAACTGTTTTTT	CASSQLQGARAKLFF
NA	TRBJ1-2	NA	TRBV5-5	TGTGCCAGCAGCTTGATTTTGGGCGACTATGGCTACACCTTC	CASSLILGDYGYTF
NA	TRBJ1-3	NA	TRBV30	TGTGCCTGGAGTGTGACCGAGGGATCCGGAAACACCATATATTTT	CAWSVTEGSGNTIYF
NA	TRBJ1-2	TRBD1	TRBV5-6	TGTGCCAGCAGCTCCCGGGACAGGGCCTTCATTGGCTACACCTTC	CASSSRDRAFIGYTF
NA	TRBJ2-3	TRBD2	TRBV29-1	TGCAGCGTAGGACTAGCGGCCAACACAGATACGCAGTATTTT	CSVGLAANTDTQYF
NA	TRBJ1-2	NA	TRBV5-1	TGCGCCAGCATCGGAGACCCCAACTGGAGCTACACCTTC	CASIGDPNWSYTF
once	TRBJ1-5	NA	TRBV10-3	TGTGCCATCAGTGAAGCAGGCCAGAATCAGCCCCAGCATTTT	CAISEAGQNQPQHF
once	TRBJ2-1	TRBD2	TRBV3-1/TRBV3-2	TGTGCCAGCAGCCCACCGGGACTAGCTTCCTACAATGAGCAGTTCTTC	CASSPPGLASYNEQFF
NA	TRBJ1-6	NA	TRBV18	TGTGCCAGCTCATCAGACAGTCCGCCCCTCCACTTT	CASSSDSPPLHF
NA	TRBJ1-4	NA	TRBV3-1/TRBV3-2	TGTGCCAGCAGCAGCAGGGGTAATGAAAAACTGTTTTTT	CASSSRGNEKLFF
NA	TRBJ2-7	TRBD1	TRBV30	TGTGCCTGGAACCCGGGACAGGGCAGCGAGCAGTACTTC	CAWNPGQGSEQYF
NA	TRBJ2-2	NA	TRBV5-8	TGTGCCAGCACCCCTGGGCTAACGAACACCGGGGAGCTGTTTTTT	CASTPGLTNTGELFF
NA	TRBJ1-6	TRBD1	TRBV14	TGTGCCAGCAGCCAAGGACAGGGCCATAATTCACCCCTCCACTTT	CASSQGQGHNSPLHF
NA	TRBJ2-5	TRBD2	TRBV3-1/TRBV3-2	TGTGCCAGCAGCCTCAGAGGCGGGAGTGAGACCCAGTACTTC	CASSLRGGSETQYF
few	TRBJ2-2	NA	TRBV2	TGTGCCAGCAATCCGACTGCGAACACCGGGGAGCTGTTTTTT	CASNPTANTGELFF
NA	TRBJ2-2	NA	TRBV30	TGTGCCTGGAGTCAGGACACCGGGGAGCTGTTTTTT	CAWSQDTGELFF
NA	TRBJ2-1	TRBD2	TRBV30	TGTGCCTGGAGTATAATAGCGGGAAGCAATGAGCAGTTCTTC	CAWSIIAGSNEQFF
NA	TRBJ2-3	TRBD2	TRBV24-1	TGTGCCACCAGTGAATGGACTAGCGGGAGTTTTATTAGCACAGATACGCAGTATTTT	CATSEWTSGSFISTDTQYF
NA	TRBJ2-1	NA	TRBV6-5	TGTGCCAGCAGTCCTATGGCGGGGAGCCACAATGAGCAGTTCTTC	CASSPMAGSHNEQFF
NA	TRBJ2-3	TRBD2	TRBV7-6	TGTGCCAGCAGCTTAGCTGGGACTAGCGGGGCTCGCACAGATACGCAGTATTTT	CASSLAGTSGARTDTQYF